This TCR beta chain is drawn from a study of blood T cell repertoires in COVID-19. TCRdb's copy holds only in-frame clones and misses some; the assay was immunoSEQ multiplex PCR. The sample includes roughly 200,000 clones, roughly nine tenths seen only once; the top ten take less than 4.5%. With 7 bases removed from V and 6 bases from J, the gap between germline ends came to 12 bases. Germline V gene sequence: CDR1 SGHTA, CDR2 FQGNSA. The CDR3 runs 12 residues. The V call is TRBV7-2, the J call TRBJ1-1; D possibly corresponds to TRBD1 (6 bases). Material for sequencing was PBMCs or T cells enriched from blood (not recorded which). The clonotype originates from a woman aged 25 to 45 with acute COVID-19. In DNA form, the CDR3 reads TGTGCCAGCAACCGGGGGGGCGCTGAAGCTTTCTTT. It codes for CASNRGGAEAFF.